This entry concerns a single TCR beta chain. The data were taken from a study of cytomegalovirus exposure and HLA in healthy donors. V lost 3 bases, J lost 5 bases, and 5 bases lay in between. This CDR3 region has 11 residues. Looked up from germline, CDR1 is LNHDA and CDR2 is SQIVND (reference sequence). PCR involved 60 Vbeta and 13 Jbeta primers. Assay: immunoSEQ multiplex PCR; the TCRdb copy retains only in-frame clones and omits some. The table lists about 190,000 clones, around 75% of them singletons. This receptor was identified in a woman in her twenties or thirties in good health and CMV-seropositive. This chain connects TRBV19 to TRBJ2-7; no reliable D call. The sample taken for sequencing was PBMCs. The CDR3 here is CASSIGHEQYF. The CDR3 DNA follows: TGTGCCAGTAGTATTGGCCACGAGCAGTACTTC.